This is a list of T cell receptor beta chains from one sample in a study. TCRdb re-analysed the RT-PCR reads in MiXCR, keeping a single row per CDR3 protein. This sample has about 680,000 distinct CDR3 sequences; 14% occur once, and the top ten carry 3% to 4.5%. Sequenced sample: memory CD4+ T cells from blood. The receptors shown here come from a female donor in good health, serving as a healthy control. Each CDR3 is given without its conserved first and last residue. Each record gives: J gene, V gene, D gene, CDR3 protein. A D gene is named only where the DNA matches it firmly.

TRBJ2-3 | TRBV9 | TRBD2 | ASSAGTSGNTDTQY
TRBJ2-3 | TRBV5-1 | - | ASSFSAKNTDTQY
TRBJ2-3 | TRBV7-9 | TRBD1 | ASSLGTGANTDTQY
TRBJ2-1 | TRBV7-2 | - | ASSLGLPVNNEQF
TRBJ1-5 | TRBV7-2 | - | ASSSGSNQPQH
TRBJ2-3 | TRBV11-2 | TRBD1 | ASATTGIITDTQY
TRBJ1-6 | TRBV4-3 | - | ASRPGNSPLH
TRBJ2-4 | TRBV6-1 | - | ASSREPRDIQY
TRBJ2-7 | TRBV10-3 | TRBD1 | AVGLGTGVSYEQY
TRBJ1-1 | TRBV30 | - | AWSVVSTEAF
TRBJ1-2 | TRBV9 | - | ASSASSAATSNYGYT
TRBJ1-3 | TRBV7-2 | TRBD1 | ASSRDRAGGNTIY
TRBJ1-5 | TRBV20-1 | - | SATPPRQMGWQPQH
TRBJ1-1 | TRBV4-3 | - | ASSYQGSTEAF
TRBJ2-7 | TRBV7-4 | TRBD1 | ASSPLTSGTGGDGSGGPDEQY
TRBJ2-7 | TRBV7-9 | - | ASSLYGSPYEQY
TRBJ2-1 | TRBV5-5 | - | ASSLTPTGYNEQF
TRBJ1-2 | TRBV20-1 | TRBD1 | SAPQGATNYGYT
TRBJ2-2 | TRBV4-3 | TRBD2 | ASSQEGPASGSPGELF
TRBJ1-5 | TRBV7-2 | - | ASSSPGPGRINQPQH
TRBJ2-1 | TRBV7-2 | - | ASSLNRVNEQF
TRBJ1-1 | TRBV6-5 | - | ASSYAGTTNTEAF
TRBJ2-5 | TRBV7-3 | - | ASSLSGGPQETQY
TRBJ2-1 | TRBV5-1 | - | ASRGEGGQTILNEQF
TRBJ2-7 | TRBV3-1 | - | ASSQGRGTYEQY
TRBJ1-5 | TRBV2 | TRBD1 | ASSGPGQYQPQH
TRBJ2-1 | TRBV27 | TRBD2 | ASSTRPGLARNEQF
TRBJ1-2 | TRBV6-6 | TRBD1 | ASSPGGAGQGAKNYGYT
TRBJ2-7 | TRBV6-5 | TRBD2 | ASSYSGVDGGRAFEQY